This TCR beta chain originates from a study of monozygotic twins with inflammatory bowel disease. Incorporation of UMIs carrying a 6-nucleotide sample barcode was performed by template switching. Both TCRalpha and TCRbeta cDNA were subjected to two nested PCRs lasting about 17 and 10 cycles. TCRdb re-called the 5' RACE reads and shows each CDR3 protein once, DNA omitted. The listing contains about 440,000 distinct CDR3 sequences. The V gene's germline CDR1 is SEHNR and CDR2 FQNEAQ (reference sequence). The CDR3 is 16 residues long. V and J are TRBV7-9 and TRBJ1-4; there is no DNA to check the TCRdb D call of TRBD1. The sample consisted of blood. This clonotype was obtained from a human donor with ulcerative colitis or Crohn's disease, or a healthy co-twin of an affected twin (not recorded which). CDR3 region: CASSLPGGKSNEKLFF.